Presented here are 30 T cell receptor beta chains from one specimen sequenced in a study of OX40 agonist ivuxolimab in advanced cancers. Assay used: immunoSEQ multiplex PCR; TCRdb lists only in-frame clones, some missing. The table has about 120,000 clones, about 93% seen once. Sequencing was performed on CD4+ or CD8+ T cells sorted from blood, taken in a trial of the OX40 agonist ivuxolimab. These receptor sequences come from an adult with an advanced solid tumor such as melanoma, head and neck, liver or kidney cancer.

The sample holds one count of this clone. The chain carries TRBV4-3 and TRBJ2-1; no reliable D call. This CDR3 is built from 15 residues. Germline CDR1 reads LGHNA; CDR2 reads YSLEER. V lost 2 bases, J lost 0 bases, and 8 bases lay in between. CDR3 sequence reads: CASSQLSNSYNEQFF. The CDR3, as DNA: TGCGCCAGCAGCCAACTATCAAACTCCTACAATGAGCAGTTCTTC.

This clone was recorded only once. The chain recombines TRBV7-3 with TRBJ2-4; 12 bases are shared with TRBD2. Germline CDR1 is SGHTA and CDR2 is FQGTGA. V lost 5 bases to trimming and J lost 4 bases; unmatched junction nucleotides: 9. This CDR3 region has 17 residues. CDR3 loop: CASSPSPGTSGKNIQYF. CDR3 sequence (DNA): TGTGCCAGCAGCCCATCCCCCGGGACTAGCGGGAAAAACATTCAGTACTTC.

The rearrangement joins TRBV5-4 to TRBJ2-1; D is unclear. V was clipped by 1 base and J by 2 bases, with 10 bases between them. In germline, CDR1 is SGHNT, CDR2 YYREEE (reference sequence). The CDR3 is 15 amino acids. This CDR3 is CASSLSASAYNEQFF. In DNA form, the CDR3 reads TGTGCCAGCAGCTTGTCCGCGAGTGCCTACAATGAGCAGTTCTTC.

V and J are TRBV5-4 and TRBJ1-3, with TRBD1 matching 8 bases. From germline, CDR1 is SGHNT and CDR2 YYREEE (reference sequence). The CDR3 contains 15 residues. The junction had 0 bases not matched to a gene; V was cut back by 0 bases and J by 1 base. CDR3 DNA sequence: TGTGCCAGCAGCTTGGGGACAGGGTCTGGAAACACCATATATTTT. Translated, it gives CASSLGTGSGNTIYF. Supplemented by reference TRBV5-4 and TRBJ1-3, the full variable domain reads ETGVTQSPTHLIKTRGQQVTLRCSSQSGHNTVSWYQQALGQGPQFIFQYYREEENGRGNFPPRFSGLQFPNYSSELNVNALELDDSALYLCASSLGTGSGNTIYFGEGSWLTVV.

The genes are TRBV27 and TRBJ2-2; TRBD1 agrees at 10 bases. V shed 5 bases and J 5 bases; nucleotides not matched to a gene: 5. The germline CDR1 and CDR2 sequences are MNHEY and SMNVEV (reference sequence). This CDR3 region has 15 residues. CDR3 DNA: TGTGCCAGCAGTGGAAGGACAGGGGGGACCGGGGAGCTGTTTTTT. This sequence encodes CASSGRTGGTGELFF.

This sequence joins TRBV11-2 and TRBJ1-3; TRBD1 is a possible D gene (6 bases). The germline gives CDR1 SGHAT, CDR2 FQNNGV. The V end lost 1 base, the J end lost 0 bases, and 10 bases lay between the germline ends. The CDR3 is made up of 16 amino acids. The CDR3 nucleotides are TGTGCCAGCAGCTTAGCATGGGACAACTCTGGAAACACCATATATTTT. Translation gives CASSLAWDNSGNTIYF.

The gene calls are TRBV2 and TRBJ2-1, with no clear D. The CDR3 covers 15 residues. The germline CDR1 and CDR2 sequences are SNHLY and FYNNEI. Trimming shortened V by 4 bases and J by 3 bases, and 13 bases separated the two germline ends. DNA for the CDR3: TGTGCCAGCAGTGCCCGGCGGCCGGACTACAATGAGCAGTTCTTC. This sequence encodes CASSARRPDYNEQFF.

The chain uses TRBV28 and TRBJ1-4; 7 nucleotides line up with TRBD1. Germline CDR1 MDHEN, CDR2 SYDVKM. The V segment lost 5 bases and the J segment 8 bases; nucleotides outside the gene matches: 8. The CDR3 contains 14 residues. As DNA, the CDR3 is TGTGCCAGCAGTAAACGACAGGGCCACGAAAAACTGTTTTTT. It yields the protein CASSKRQGHEKLFF.

In DNA form, the CDR3 reads TGTGCCAGCTCACCAGGGTCGATGCAAGAGACCCAGTACTTC. This codes for CASSPGSMQETQYF. The chain is built from TRBV18 and TRBJ2-5; D gene ambiguous. CDR3 length equals 14 residues. The germline V and J ends were trimmed by 2 bases and 2 bases, with 9 bases remaining between them. Germline assignment: CDR1 KGHSH and CDR2 LQKENI.

The chain joins TRBV21-1 to TRBJ2-2; the table's D call TRBD1 went unverified against the DNA. TRBV21-1 is a pseudogene segment. This CDR3 is built from 16 residues. The chain's CDR3 is CASSKRDRVGTGELFF. DNA for the CDR3: TGTGCCAGCAGCAAAAGGGACAGGGTGGGAACCGGGGAGCTGTTTTTT.

This clone came up once. This chain connects TRBV7-2 to TRBJ2-5; the D gene is possibly TRBD1 (5 bases). Germline V gene sequence: CDR1 SGHTA, CDR2 FQGNSA. Deletions cut 5 bases from V and 2 bases from J, with 12 bases between. The CDR3 extends over 14 amino acids. In nucleotides, the CDR3 is TGTGCCAGCAGCATTACAGGTATACAAGAGACCCAGTACTTC. Encoded protein: CASSITGIQETQYF.

V usage is TRBV19 and J usage is TRBJ2-1; 12 nucleotides agree with TRBD2. The V gene end was trimmed by 6 bases and the J gene end by 5 bases; junction bases not matched to a gene: 17. Germline CDR1 and CDR2: LNHDA and SQIVND (reference sequence). The CDR3 runs to 19 residues. CDR3 residues: CASRGTVTSGLAGHNEQFF. CDR3 DNA sequence: TGTGCCAGTAGGGGGACAGTGACTTCGGGACTAGCGGGTCACAATGAGCAGTTCTTC.

The chain joins TRBV7-8 to TRBJ2-1; D is undetermined. Trimming stripped 3 bases from V and 5 bases from J, with 11 bases between. Germline lookup yields CDR1 SGHVS and CDR2 FQNEAQ. This CDR3 comprises 14 residues. In DNA, the CDR3 is TGTGCCAGCAGCTTGTACGAACCTGACAATGAGCAGTTCTTC. It specifies CASSLYEPDNEQFF.

V is TRBV6-5 and J is TRBJ2-1; D is unresolved. The CDR3 loop spans 13 amino acids. In germline, CDR1 is MNHEY, CDR2 SVGAGI. V was shortened by 1 base and J by 9 bases, with 10 bases between the two germline ends. CDR3 sequence: CASSYLANSEQFF. The CDR3 nucleotides read TGTGCCAGCAGTTACTTAGCAAATAGTGAGCAGTTCTTC.

The V gene is TRBV18, the J gene TRBJ2-6, with 9 bases that match TRBD1. After removal of 2 bases from V and 3 bases from J, the junction contained 5 bases not matched to a gene. This CDR3 has 17 residues. CDR1 is KGHSH, CDR2 LQKENI, per germline. Here the CDR3 reads CASSPGTGTDGANVLTF. The CDR3, as DNA: TGTGCCAGCTCACCAGGGACAGGGACGGATGGGGCCAACGTCCTGACTTTC.

The rearrangement joins TRBV7-3 to TRBJ2-5, with D unresolved. Trimming stripped 5 bases from V and 5 bases from J, with 12 bases between. The CDR3 is made up of 13 amino acids. Germline CDR1 reads SGHTA; CDR2 reads FQGTGA. The CDR3 loop is CASSPRKNETQYF. CDR3 in DNA: TGTGCCAGCAGCCCCCGGAAAAATGAGACCCAGTACTTC.

V usage is TRBV19 and J usage is TRBJ1-2; D call uncertain. The V gene lost 3 bases and the J gene lost 0 bases, with 5 bases spanning the gap. Germline assignment: CDR1 LNHDA and CDR2 SQIVND (reference sequence). This CDR3 region has 13 residues. CDR3 sequence: CASSIQANYGYTF. For the CDR3, the DNA is TGTGCCAGTAGTATTCAAGCTAACTATGGCTACACCTTC.

The chain couples TRBV5-3 to TRBJ2-5; D remains unclear. TRBV5-3 counts as an open reading frame of uncertain function. The CDR3 totals 11 residues. V was clipped by 1 base and J by 4 bases, with 2 bases between them. The CDR3 DNA is TGTGCCAGAAGCTTGACAGAGACCCAGTACTTC. Translating gives CARSLTETQYF.

The chain uses TRBV7-3 and TRBJ2-1; no definite D call. The CDR3 extends over 15 amino acids. From germline, CDR1 is SGHTA and CDR2 FQGTGA. V was trimmed by 5 bases and J by 1 base, leaving 12 bases between them. The CDR3 loop is CASSPEPLSYNEQFF. CDR3 in DNA: TGTGCCAGCAGCCCCGAACCCTTATCCTACAATGAGCAGTTCTTC. The full variable domain, with the rest looked up from reference TRBV7-3 and TRBJ2-1, is GAGVSQTPSNKVTEKGKYVELRCDPISGHTALYWYRQSLGQGPEFLIYFQGTGAADDSGLPNDRFFAVRPEGSVSTLKIQRTERGDSAVYLCASSPEPLSYNEQFFGPGTRLTVL.

This clone came up once. The chain carries TRBV28 and TRBJ2-7; TRBD2 might be the D (5 bases). Germline V gene lookup returns CDR1 MDHEN and CDR2 SYDVKM. V was trimmed by 4 bases and J by 2 bases, leaving 18 bases between them. This CDR3 contains 16 residues. CDR3 in amino acids: CASSSSKASLTYEQYF. In nucleotides, the CDR3 is TGTGCCAGCAGTTCCAGTAAGGCTAGCCTTACCTACGAGCAGTACTTC.

Comment on this clone: Other DNA sequences in the sample encode the same CDR3. The chain combines TRBV28 with TRBJ2-7; D ambiguous. The V end lost 4 bases, the J end lost 2 bases, and 6 bases lay between the germline ends. The V gene's germline CDR1 is MDHEN and CDR2 SYDVKM. The CDR3 totals 12 residues. CDR3 in amino acids: CASSSPPYEQYF. The CDR3 DNA reads TGTGCCAGCAGTTCCCCACCCTACGAGCAGTACTTC.

The CDR3 protein is CASSSDRSYEQYF. In nucleotides, the CDR3 is TGTGCCAGCAGTTCGGACAGGTCCTACGAGCAGTACTTC. The chain links TRBV6-6 to TRBJ2-7; the match to TRBD1 covers 7 bases. CDR1 and CDR2 (germline): MNHNY, SVGAGI (reference sequence). The V gene end was trimmed by 4 bases and the J gene end by 1 base; junction bases not matched to a gene: 1. The CDR3 covers 13 residues.

The chain uses TRBV6-1 and TRBJ2-1; 8 nucleotides align to TRBD2. The germline V gene has CDR1 MNHNS and CDR2 SASEGT. The CDR3 extends over 13 amino acids. V gave up 6 bases and J gave up 4 bases; unmatched junction bases: 2. CDR3 sequence (DNA): TGTGCCAGCAGACTAGCGGATTACAATGAGCAGTTCTTC. It specifies CASRLADYNEQFF.

The V gene is TRBV28, the J gene TRBJ2-7; a possible D gene is TRBD2 (5 bases). Germline V gene lookup returns CDR1 MDHEN and CDR2 SYDVKM. The CDR3 consists of 11 residues. The CDR3 here is CRVAGRYEQYF. CDR3 DNA sequence: TGTAGGGTGGCGGGCCGCTACGAGCAGTACTTC.

This chain uses TRBV27 with TRBJ2-1, with 15 bases fitting TRBD2. CDR1 MNHEY and CDR2 SMNVEV come from the germline V gene (reference sequence). Trimming at V came to 7 bases and at J to 9 bases, leaving 4 bases not matched to a gene. This CDR3 contains 14 residues. CDR3 nucleotide sequence: TGTGCCAGCATAGGGACTAGCGGGAGGATTGAGCAGTTCTTC. Protein sequence: CASIGTSGRIEQFF.

The V and J genes are TRBV15 and TRBJ1-5, with TRBD1 identical over 8 bases. Looked up from germline, CDR1 is LNHNV and CDR2 is YYDKDF (reference sequence). The CDR3 has 17 amino acids. Trimming removed 2 bases from V and 0 bases from J; junction bases left unmatched: 6. CDR3 residues: CATSRTTGAHSNQPQHF. DNA for the CDR3: TGTGCCACCAGCAGAACGACAGGGGCCCATAGCAATCAGCCCCAGCATTTT.

The CDR3 region has the DNA TGTGCCAGCAGCTCGAACACTGAAGCTTTCTTT. Translating it yields CASSSNTEAFF. V is TRBV9 and J is TRBJ1-1; D uncertain. Between the trimmed V and J ends, which lost 4 bases and 1 base, there was a span of 2 bases. Germline V lookup: CDR1 SGDLS, CDR2 YYNGEE. The CDR3 sequence is 11 residues long.

The chain couples TRBV30 to TRBJ1-5; 9 bases map to TRBD1. CDR1 GTSNPN and CDR2 SVGIG come from the germline V gene (reference sequence). The CDR3 has 15 residues. With V trimmed by 3 bases and J by 6 bases, 9 bases remained unmatched. CDR3 protein: CAWSLGTGSPQPQHF. CDR3 coding DNA: TGTGCCTGGAGCCTCGGGACAGGGTCCCCTCAGCCCCAGCATTTT.

J is TRBJ1-1 and V is TRBV5-1; D may be TRBD1 (6 bases). V was trimmed by 4 bases and J by 5 bases, leaving 21 bases between them. This CDR3 has 16 amino acids. Per germline, CDR1 SGHRS and CDR2 YFSETQ. Written as DNA, the CDR3 is TGCGCCAGCAGCGATAGGTTGGGCAGGGGAGGAACTGAAGCTTTCTTT. It codes for CASSDRLGRGGTEAFF.

The rearrangement uses TRBV7-3 and TRBJ2-2; 7 bases line up with TRBD1. Germline CDR1 and CDR2: SGHTA and FQGTGA. The ends lost 4 bases at V and 6 bases at J; junction bases unmatched: 2. This CDR3 comprises 13 residues. CDR3 sequence (DNA): TGTGCCAGCAGCTCCAGGGGGTCCGGGGAGCTGTTTTTT. Translated: CASSSRGSGELFF. The full variable domain, with the rest looked up from reference TRBV7-3 and TRBJ2-2, is GAGVSQTPSNKVTEKGKYVELRCDPISGHTALYWYRQSLGQGPEFLIYFQGTGAADDSGLPNDRFFAVRPEGSVSTLKIQRTERGDSAVYLCASSSRGSGELFFGEGSRLTVL.